This T cell receptor beta chain originates from a study of T cells in Graves' hyperthyroidism and ophthalmopathy. Background on the study: Any treatment followed the collection of peripheral blood at initial diagnosis. Notes on the study in general: Before onset, by a median of approximately 6.2 months, the model predicted ophthalmopathy.

There are 14 residues in the CDR3. Germline V lookup: CDR1 MNHEY, CDR2 SMNVEV (reference sequence). With 4 bases clipped from V and 8 bases from J, the junction kept 7 bases outside the gene matches. The investigators amplified TCR beta CDR3 regions from RNA transcripts. A set of HTBI primers served as the primers for a first-round RT-PCR of the TCR CDR3. TCRdb independently ran MiXCR on the multiplex PCR reads; one entry per CDR3 protein. The table shows nearly 600,000 distinct CDR3 sequences, with over 11% occurring only once. As for this clonotype: Its antigen is not identified.

Sequencing was performed on blood. This chain links TRBV27 with TRBJ1-2, with 10 bases aligning to TRBD1. This clonotype originated in a woman in her twenties or thirties with Graves' hyperthyroidism that later progressed to Graves' ophthalmopathy. In DNA, the CDR3 is TGTGCCAGCAGTTCTGGGACAGGGGCTAAAGGCTACACCTTC. Translated: CASSSGTGAKGYTF.